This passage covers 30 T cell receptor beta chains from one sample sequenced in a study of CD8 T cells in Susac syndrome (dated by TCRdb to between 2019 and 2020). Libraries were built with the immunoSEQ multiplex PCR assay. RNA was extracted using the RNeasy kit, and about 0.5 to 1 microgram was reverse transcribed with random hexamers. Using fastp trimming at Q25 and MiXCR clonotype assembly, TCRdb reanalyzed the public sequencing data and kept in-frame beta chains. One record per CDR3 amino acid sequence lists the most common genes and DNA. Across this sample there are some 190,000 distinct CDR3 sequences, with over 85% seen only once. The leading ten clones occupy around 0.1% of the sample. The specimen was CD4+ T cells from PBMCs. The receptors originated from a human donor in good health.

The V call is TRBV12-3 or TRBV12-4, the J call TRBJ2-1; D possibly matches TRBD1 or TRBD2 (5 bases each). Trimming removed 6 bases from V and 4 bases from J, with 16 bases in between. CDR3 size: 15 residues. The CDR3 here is CASRKSGTPYNEQFF. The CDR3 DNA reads TGTGCCAGCAGGAAATCCGGGACCCCTTACAATGAGCAGTTCTTC.

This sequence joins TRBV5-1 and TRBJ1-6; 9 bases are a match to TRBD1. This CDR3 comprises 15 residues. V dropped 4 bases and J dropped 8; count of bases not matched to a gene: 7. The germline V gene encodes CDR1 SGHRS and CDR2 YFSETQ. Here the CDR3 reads CASSTGTGTDSPLHF. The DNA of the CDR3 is TGCGCCAGCAGCACGGGGACAGGGACCGATTCACCCCTCCACTTT.

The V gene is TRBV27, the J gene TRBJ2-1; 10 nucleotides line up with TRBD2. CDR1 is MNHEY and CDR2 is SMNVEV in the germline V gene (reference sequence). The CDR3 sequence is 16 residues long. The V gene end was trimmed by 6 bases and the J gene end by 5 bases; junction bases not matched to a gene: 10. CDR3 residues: CASSRPTSGHNNEQFF. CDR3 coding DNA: TGTGCCAGCAGCCGCCCGACTAGCGGGCACAACAATGAGCAGTTCTTC.

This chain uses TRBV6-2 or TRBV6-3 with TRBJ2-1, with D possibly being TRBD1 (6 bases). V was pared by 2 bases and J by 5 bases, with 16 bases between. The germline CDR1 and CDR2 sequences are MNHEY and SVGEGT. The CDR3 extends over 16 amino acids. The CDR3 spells CASSYNPEQGNNEQFF. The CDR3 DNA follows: TGTGCCAGCAGTTACAACCCCGAACAGGGTAACAATGAGCAGTTCTTC.

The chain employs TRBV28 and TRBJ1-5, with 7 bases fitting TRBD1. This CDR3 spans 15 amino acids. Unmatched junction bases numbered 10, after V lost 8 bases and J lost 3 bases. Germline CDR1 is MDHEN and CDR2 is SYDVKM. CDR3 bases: TGTGCCAGCCAACCGACAGGGCCGCACAATCAGCCCCAGCATTTT. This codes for CASQPTGPHNQPQHF.

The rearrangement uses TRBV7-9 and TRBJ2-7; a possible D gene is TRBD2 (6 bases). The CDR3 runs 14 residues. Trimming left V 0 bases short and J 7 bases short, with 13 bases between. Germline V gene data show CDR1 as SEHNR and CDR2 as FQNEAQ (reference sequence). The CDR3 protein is CASSLALVGGEQYF. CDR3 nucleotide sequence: TGTGCCAGCAGCTTAGCGCTGGTTGGGGGGGAGCAGTACTTC.

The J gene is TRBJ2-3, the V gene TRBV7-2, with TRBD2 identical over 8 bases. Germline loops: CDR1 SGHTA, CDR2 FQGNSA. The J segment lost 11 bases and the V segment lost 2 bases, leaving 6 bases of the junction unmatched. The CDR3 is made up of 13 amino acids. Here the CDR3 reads CASSLLDGGEQYF. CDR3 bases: TGTGCCAGCAGCTTACTTGACGGGGGGGAGCAGTATTTT. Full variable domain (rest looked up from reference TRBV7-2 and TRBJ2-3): GAGVSQSPSNKVTEKGKDVELRCDPISGHTALYWYRQSLGQGLEFLIYFQGNSAPDKSGLPSDRFSAERTGGSVSTLTIQRTQQEDSAVYLCASSLLDGGEQYFGPGTRLTVL.

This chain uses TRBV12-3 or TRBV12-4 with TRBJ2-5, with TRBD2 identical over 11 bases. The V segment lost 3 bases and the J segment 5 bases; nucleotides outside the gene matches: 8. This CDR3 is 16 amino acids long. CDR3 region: CASSFEASGGWETQYF. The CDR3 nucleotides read TGTGCCAGCAGTTTTGAGGCTAGCGGGGGGTGGGAGACCCAGTACTTC.

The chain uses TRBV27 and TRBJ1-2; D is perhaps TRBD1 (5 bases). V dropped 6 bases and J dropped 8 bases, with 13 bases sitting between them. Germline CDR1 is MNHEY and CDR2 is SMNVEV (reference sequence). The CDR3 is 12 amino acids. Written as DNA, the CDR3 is TGTGCCAGCAGAACGACAGCGGGGGGCTACACCTTC. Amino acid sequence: CASRTTAGGYTF.

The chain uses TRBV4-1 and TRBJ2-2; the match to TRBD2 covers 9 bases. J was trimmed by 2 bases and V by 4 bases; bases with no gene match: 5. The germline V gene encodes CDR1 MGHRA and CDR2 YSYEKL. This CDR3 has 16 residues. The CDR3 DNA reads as TGCGCCAGCAGCCTGGAGACTAGCGGTAACACCGGGGAGCTGTTTTTT. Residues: CASSLETSGNTGELFF.

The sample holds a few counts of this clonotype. The CDR3 sequence is CSARDVNFDGPLHF. The CDR3 DNA sequence: TGCAGTGCTAGAGATGTTAATTTTGATGGCCCCCTCCACTTT. The V call is TRBV20-1, the J call TRBJ1-6; D ambiguous. CDR3 length: 14 amino acids. The V gene's germline CDR1 is DFQATT and CDR2 SNEGSKA (reference sequence). Trimming removed 0 bases from V and 13 bases from J, with 16 bases in between.

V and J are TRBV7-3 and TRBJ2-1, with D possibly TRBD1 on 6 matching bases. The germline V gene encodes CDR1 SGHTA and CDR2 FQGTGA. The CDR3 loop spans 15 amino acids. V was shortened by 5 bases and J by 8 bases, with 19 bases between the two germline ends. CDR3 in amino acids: CASSTPGVSGDEQFF. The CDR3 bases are TGTGCCAGCAGCACCCCAGGGGTGAGTGGCGATGAGCAGTTCTTC.

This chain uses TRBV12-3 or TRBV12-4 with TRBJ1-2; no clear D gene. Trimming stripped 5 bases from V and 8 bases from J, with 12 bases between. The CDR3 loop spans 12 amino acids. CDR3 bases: TGTGCCAGCAGTATGCTTGTAAAAGGCTACACCTTC. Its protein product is CASSMLVKGYTF.

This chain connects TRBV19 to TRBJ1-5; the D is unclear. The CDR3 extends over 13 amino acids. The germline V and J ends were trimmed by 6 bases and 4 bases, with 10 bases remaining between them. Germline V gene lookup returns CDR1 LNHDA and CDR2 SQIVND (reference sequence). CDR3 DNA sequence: TGTGCCAGTAGCCTTCCGTGGAATCAGCCCCAGCATTTT. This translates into CASSLPWNQPQHF.

Here the CDR3 reads CATGREGNQPQHF. CDR3 nucleotide sequence: TGTGCCACCGGCAGGGAAGGTAATCAGCCCCAGCATTTT. The chain is built from TRBV24-1 and TRBJ1-5, with a tentative D call TRBD1 (5 bases). Trimming pared 9 bases from V and 4 bases from J, leaving 12 bases between. CDR3 length: 13 residues. Germline V CDR1 and CDR2: KGHDR, SFDVKD.

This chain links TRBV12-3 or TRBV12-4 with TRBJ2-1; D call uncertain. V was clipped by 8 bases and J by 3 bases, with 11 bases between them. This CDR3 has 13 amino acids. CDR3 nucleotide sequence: TGTGCCAGCCTCGGCCCCTACTACAATGAGCAGTTCTTC. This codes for CASLGPYYNEQFF.

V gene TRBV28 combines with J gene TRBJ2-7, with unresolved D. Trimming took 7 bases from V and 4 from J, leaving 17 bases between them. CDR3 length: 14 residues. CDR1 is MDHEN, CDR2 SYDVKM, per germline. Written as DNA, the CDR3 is TGTGCCAGCAAAGAAGACCTGGCGAGTTACGAGCAGTACGTC. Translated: CASKEDLASYEQYV.

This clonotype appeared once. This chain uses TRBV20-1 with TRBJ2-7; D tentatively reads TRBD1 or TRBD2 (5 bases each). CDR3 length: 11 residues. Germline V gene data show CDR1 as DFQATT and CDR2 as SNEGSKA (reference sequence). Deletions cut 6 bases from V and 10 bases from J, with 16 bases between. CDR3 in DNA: TGCAGTGCGTCGAGGGCAGGGCAACAGTACGTC. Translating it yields CSASRAGQQYV.

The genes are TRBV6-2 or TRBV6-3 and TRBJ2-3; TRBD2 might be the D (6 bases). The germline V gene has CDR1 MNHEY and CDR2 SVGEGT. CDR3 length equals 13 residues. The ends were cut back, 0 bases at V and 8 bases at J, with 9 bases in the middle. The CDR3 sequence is CASSYSWTTTQYF. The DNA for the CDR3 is TGTGCCAGCAGTTACTCGTGGACTACTACGCAGTATTTT.

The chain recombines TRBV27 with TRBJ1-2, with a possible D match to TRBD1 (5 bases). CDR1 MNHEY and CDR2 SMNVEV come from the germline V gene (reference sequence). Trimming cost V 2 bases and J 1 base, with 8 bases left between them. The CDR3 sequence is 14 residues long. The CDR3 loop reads CASSLRRDNYGYTF. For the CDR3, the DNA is TGTGCCAGCAGTTTACGCAGGGATAACTATGGCTACACCTTC.

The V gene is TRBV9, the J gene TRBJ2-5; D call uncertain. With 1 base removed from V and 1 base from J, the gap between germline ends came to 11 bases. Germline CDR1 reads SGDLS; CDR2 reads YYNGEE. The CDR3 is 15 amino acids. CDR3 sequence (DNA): TGTGCCAGCAGCGTATCGCCGGAACTCCAAGAGACCCAGTACTTC. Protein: CASSVSPELQETQYF.

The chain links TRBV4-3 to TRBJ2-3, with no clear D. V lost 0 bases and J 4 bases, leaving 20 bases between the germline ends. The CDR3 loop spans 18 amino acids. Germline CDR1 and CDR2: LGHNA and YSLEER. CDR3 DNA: TGCGCCAGCAGCCAAGAAGCTACAGCCTACCTAGAGGCAGATACGCAGTATTTT. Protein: CASSQEATAYLEADTQYF.

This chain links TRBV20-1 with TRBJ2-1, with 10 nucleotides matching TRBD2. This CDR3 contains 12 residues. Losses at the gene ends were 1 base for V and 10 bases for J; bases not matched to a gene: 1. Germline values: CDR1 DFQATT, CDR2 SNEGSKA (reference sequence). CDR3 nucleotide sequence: TGCAGTGCTAGAGGACTAGCGGGCGAGCAGTTCTTC. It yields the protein CSARGLAGEQFF.

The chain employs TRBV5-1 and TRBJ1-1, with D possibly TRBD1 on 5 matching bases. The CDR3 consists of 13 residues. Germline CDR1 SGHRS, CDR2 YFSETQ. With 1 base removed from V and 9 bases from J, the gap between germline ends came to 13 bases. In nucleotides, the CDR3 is TGCGCCAGCAGCTTGTCCCGGGACGCTCAAGCTTTCTTT. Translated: CASSLSRDAQAFF.

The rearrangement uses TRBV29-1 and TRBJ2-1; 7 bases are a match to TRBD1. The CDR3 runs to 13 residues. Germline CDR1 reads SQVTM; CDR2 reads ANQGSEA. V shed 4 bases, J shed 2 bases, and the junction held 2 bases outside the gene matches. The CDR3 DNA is TGCAGCGTTGGACAGGGTCCCTACAATGAGCAGTTCTTC. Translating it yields CSVGQGPYNEQFF.

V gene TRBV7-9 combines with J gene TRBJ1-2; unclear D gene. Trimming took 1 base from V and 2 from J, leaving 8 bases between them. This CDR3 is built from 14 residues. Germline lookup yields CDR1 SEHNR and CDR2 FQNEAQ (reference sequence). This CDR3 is CASSLGEANYGYTF. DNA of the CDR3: TGTGCCAGCAGCTTAGGTGAGGCCAACTATGGCTACACCTTC.

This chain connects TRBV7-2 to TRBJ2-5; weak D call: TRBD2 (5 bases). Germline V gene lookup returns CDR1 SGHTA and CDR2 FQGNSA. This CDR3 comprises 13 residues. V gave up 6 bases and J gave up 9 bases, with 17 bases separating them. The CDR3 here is CASRPPGGWAQYF. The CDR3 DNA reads TGTGCCAGCAGGCCCCCGGGCGGGTGGGCCCAGTACTTC.

In DNA, the CDR3 is TGTGCCTGGAGAGGAGGGGGGACAGATACGCAGTATTTT. This translates into CAWRGGGTDTQYF. The gene calls are TRBV30 and TRBJ2-3; D possibly uses TRBD1 or TRBD2 (6 bases each). Germline V gene sequence: CDR1 GTSNPN, CDR2 SVGIG (reference sequence). The CDR3 totals 13 residues. V was cut by 3 bases and J by 3 bases, with 10 bases left in between.

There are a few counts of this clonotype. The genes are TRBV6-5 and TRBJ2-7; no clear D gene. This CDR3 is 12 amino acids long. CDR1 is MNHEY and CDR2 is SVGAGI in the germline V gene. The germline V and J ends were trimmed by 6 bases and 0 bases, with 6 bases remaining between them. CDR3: CASRASSYEQYF. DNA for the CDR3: TGTGCCAGCAGGGCCTCCTCCTACGAGCAGTACTTC.

CDR3 bases: TGTGCCAGTAGTATTGGGGGGGCCTCGGATGAGCAGTTCTTC. Its protein product is CASSIGGASDEQFF. J is TRBJ2-1 and V is TRBV19, with D possibly TRBD2 on 7 matching bases. Germline V gene sequence: CDR1 LNHDA, CDR2 SQIVND (reference sequence). The CDR3 contains 14 residues. The ends were cut back, 3 bases at V and 8 bases at J, with 14 bases in the middle.